The 24 T cell receptor beta chains below were found in one sample sequenced in a study of CD8+CD57+ T cells in acquired aplastic anemia. Genomic DNA was employed as the template in profiling TCR beta VDJ and CDR3. TCRdb ran MiXCR on the reads and lists one entry per CDR3 protein. Of about 210,000 distinct CDR3 sequences in the sample, around 60% were seen once. The sample taken for sequencing was sorted CD4+, CD8+, or CD8+CD57+ T cells (not recorded which) from PBMCs. These receptors all stem from a human donor in good health.

In its sample, this clonotype was seen many times. The gene calls are TRBV19 and TRBJ2-2, with D perhaps assigned TRBD1 or TRBD2 (5 bases each). Germline CDR1 and CDR2: LNHDA and SQIVND (reference sequence). With 7 bases removed from V and 6 bases from J, the gap between germline ends came to 12 bases. CDR3 length: 13 residues. CDR3 residues: CASIPGRAGELFF. The CDR3 coding sequence is TGTGCCAGTATCCCAGGGCGGGCCGGGGAGCTGTTTTTT.

This clonotype has only one observation. V gene TRBV2 combines with J gene TRBJ2-2, with D maybe TRBD2 (6 bases). The germline CDR1 and CDR2 sequences are SNHLY and FYNNEI. Trimming removed 5 bases from V and 3 bases from J, with 10 bases in between. The length of the CDR3 is 14 residues. The CDR3 sequence: CASSREEYTGELFF. As DNA, the CDR3 is TGTGCCAGCAGTAGGGAGGAGTACACCGGGGAGCTGTTTTTT.

This chain connects TRBV5-1 to TRBJ2-7; TRBD1 might be the D (6 bases). CDR1 is SGHRS, CDR2 YFSETQ, per germline. The CDR3 is made up of 15 amino acids. V was cut by 4 bases and J by 0 bases, with 14 bases left in between. The CDR3 spells CASSPTGFLSYEQYF. The CDR3 coding sequence is TGCGCCAGCAGCCCAACAGGGTTTCTCTCCTACGAGCAGTACTTC. Full variable domain (rest looked up from reference TRBV5-1 and TRBJ2-7): KAGVTQTPRYLIKTRGQQVTLSCSPISGHRSVSWYQQTPGQGLQFLFEYFSETQRNKGNFPGRFSGRQFSNSRSEMNVSTLELGDSALYLCASSPTGFLSYEQYFGPGTRLTVT.

This clonotype came up many times. The rearrangement uses TRBV20-1 and TRBJ1-1; 7 bases line up with TRBD1. The CDR3 contains 17 residues. Germline loops: CDR1 DFQATT, CDR2 SNEGSKA (reference sequence). V was clipped by 0 bases and J by 1 base; unmatched bases: 11. CDR3 nucleotide sequence: TGCAGTGCTAGAGATCTTCGGGACAGCCAGGGGAACACTGAAGCTTTCTTT. Protein: CSARDLRDSQGNTEAFF.

This chain connects TRBV29-1 to TRBJ2-3, with TRBD2 identical over 9 bases. V lost 4 bases to trimming and J lost 6 bases; unmatched junction nucleotides: 5. The CDR3 runs to 13 residues. Germline loops: CDR1 SQVTM, CDR2 ANQGSEA. The CDR3: CSVVGTSGDTQYF. The CDR3 coding sequence is TGCAGCGTTGTTGGTACTAGCGGGGATACGCAGTATTTT.

This clonotype has a count of ten or more. This rearrangement joins TRBV7-9 to TRBJ2-6, with D perhaps TRBD1 (5 bases). The V end was cut by 5 bases, the J end by 1 base, with 9 bases between. The CDR3 sequence is 15 residues long. Per germline, CDR1 SEHNR and CDR2 FQNEAQ (reference sequence). The CDR3 nucleotides are TGTGCCAGCAGCCCGACAGTATCTGGGGCCAACGTCCTGACTTTC. Translated: CASSPTVSGANVLTF.

The gene calls are TRBV7-9 and TRBJ2-5, with TRBD2 matching 11 bases. This CDR3 has 16 residues. From germline, CDR1 is SEHNR and CDR2 FQNEAQ (reference sequence). V lost 5 bases, J lost 0 bases, and 5 bases stayed unmatched. The CDR3 reads CASSISSGRYQETQYF. As DNA, the CDR3 is TGTGCCAGCAGCATCTCTAGCGGGAGGTACCAAGAGACCCAGTACTTC. The full variable domain, rest sourced from reference TRBV7-9 and TRBJ2-5, is DTGVSQNPRHKITKRGQNVTFRCDPISEHNRLYWYRQTLGQGPEFLTYFQNEAQLEKSRLLSDRFSAERPKGSFSTLEIQRTEQGDSAMYLCASSISSGRYQETQYFGPGTRLLVL.

This chain links TRBV7-9 with TRBJ2-7; weak D call: TRBD1 (6 bases). The V end was cut by 1 base, the J end by 4 bases, with 14 bases between. This CDR3 has 15 amino acids. Germline V CDR1 and CDR2: SEHNR, FQNEAQ (reference sequence). The CDR3 nucleotides are TGTGCCAGCAGCTTAGGGACAGTGGGGTTGTACGAGCAGTACTTC. This encodes CASSLGTVGLYEQYF. Full variable domain (outside the CDR3, taken from reference TRBV7-9 and TRBJ2-7): DTGVSQNPRHKITKRGQNVTFRCDPISEHNRLYWYRQTLGQGPEFLTYFQNEAQLEKSRLLSDRFSAERPKGSFSTLEIQRTEQGDSAMYLCASSLGTVGLYEQYFGPGTRLTVT.

The rearrangement joins TRBV7-9 to TRBJ1-2, with a possible D match to TRBD1 (5 bases). CDR3 size: 16 residues. Per germline, CDR1 SEHNR and CDR2 FQNEAQ (reference sequence). The V and J ends lost 1 base and 0 bases respectively, with 12 bases between them. In nucleotides, the CDR3 is TGTGCCAGCAGCTTAGATCAGGGCAGGCCTAACTATGGCTACACCTTC. Protein: CASSLDQGRPNYGYTF. The variable domain in full, with the rest retrieved from reference TRBV7-9 and TRBJ1-2, is DTGVSQNPRHKITKRGQNVTFRCDPISEHNRLYWYRQTLGQGPEFLTYFQNEAQLEKSRLLSDRFSAERPKGSFSTLEIQRTEQGDSAMYLCASSLDQGRPNYGYTFGSGTRLTVV.

This clonotype was seen a handful of times. J is TRBJ1-5 and V is TRBV7-6; D might be TRBD1 (5 bases). V was trimmed by 5 bases and J by 8 bases, leaving 13 bases between them. The CDR3 length is 13 residues. Per the germline V gene, CDR1 is SGHVS and CDR2 is FNYEAQ. CDR3 loop: CASSPRVGEPQHF. The CDR3 DNA follows: TGTGCCAGCAGCCCCAGGGTCGGGGAGCCCCAGCATTTT.

V usage is TRBV2 and J usage is TRBJ2-2; D gene ambiguous. The CDR3 covers 13 residues. V lost 6 bases, J lost 3 bases, and 8 bases lay in between. Germline V gene data show CDR1 as SNHLY and CDR2 as FYNNEI. CDR3 bases: TGTGCCAGCAGGGTCCTTGACACCGGGGAGCTGTTTTTT. Encoded protein: CASRVLDTGELFF.

The genes are TRBV7-2 and TRBJ2-7, with 9 bases lining up with TRBD1. The J segment lost 2 bases and the V segment lost 4 bases, leaving 6 bases of the junction unmatched. CDR1 is SGHTA, CDR2 FQGNSA, per germline. This CDR3 comprises 15 residues. The CDR3 DNA follows: TGTGCCAGCAGCTCCCGGGACAGGGCGACCTACGAGCAGTACTTC. The encoded protein is CASSSRDRATYEQYF.

The sample holds a few counts of this clonotype. This chain uses TRBV27 with TRBJ2-7; 11 bases agree with TRBD2. V lost 4 bases, J lost 3 bases, and 8 bases stayed unmatched. CDR3 length: 16 amino acids. The germline V gene encodes CDR1 MNHEY and CDR2 SMNVEV (reference sequence). The chain's CDR3 is CASSSLAGGPFYEQYF. The CDR3 coding sequence is TGTGCCAGCAGTTCTTTAGCGGGAGGGCCTTTCTACGAGCAGTACTTC.

V is TRBV20-1 and J is TRBJ2-3, with D possibly being TRBD1 (5 bases). In germline, CDR1 is DFQATT, CDR2 SNEGSKA (reference sequence). The V end was cut by 5 bases, the J end by 0 bases, with 12 bases between. The CDR3 covers 14 residues. The CDR3 coding sequence is TGCAGTGCTTTCCGACAGAGCAGCACAGATACGCAGTATTTT. This sequence encodes CSAFRQSSTDTQYF.

This clonotype came up many times. The chain couples TRBV6-1 to TRBJ2-1; 9 bases are shared with TRBD2. The CDR3 consists of 15 residues. The junction had 3 bases not matched to a gene; V was cut back by 0 bases and J by 6 bases. In germline, CDR1 is MNHNS, CDR2 SASEGT. The chain's CDR3 is CASSEALAGVNEQFF. In DNA, the CDR3 is TGTGCCAGCAGTGAAGCCTTAGCGGGAGTCAATGAGCAGTTCTTC.

The V call is TRBV7-9, the J call TRBJ2-5; the match to TRBD2 covers 9 bases. CDR1 is SEHNR, CDR2 FQNEAQ, per germline (reference sequence). The CDR3 is 17 amino acids. Germline trimming cut 5 bases from V and 2 bases from J; bases unmatched to any gene: 12. CDR3: CASSGQGAGGRQETQYF. CDR3 bases: TGTGCCAGCAGCGGACAAGGGGCGGGGGGGAGGCAAGAGACCCAGTACTTC.

This clonotype has only a few counts. CDR3 nucleotides: TGTGCCATCAGTGATCTTCTCGGGACGGCCACCTACGAGCAGTACTTC. Protein sequence: CAISDLLGTATYEQYF. V is TRBV10-3 and J is TRBJ2-7; D may be TRBD1 or TRBD2 (5 bases each). Germline V gene data show CDR1 as ENHRY and CDR2 as SYGVKD. CDR3 size: 16 residues. The V gene lost 3 bases and the J gene lost 2 bases, with 17 bases spanning the gap.

The J gene is TRBJ2-3, the V gene TRBV7-9; D might be TRBD1 (6 bases). Germline CDR1 and CDR2: SEHNR and FQNEAQ (reference sequence). This CDR3 has 15 amino acids. Trimming shortened V by 3 bases and J by 8 bases, and 18 bases separated the two germline ends. CDR3 region: CASSLTGGFAATQYF. DNA for the CDR3: TGTGCCAGCAGCTTGACTGGGGGCTTCGCAGCTACGCAGTATTTT.

The V and J genes are TRBV7-2 and TRBJ2-5, with 7 nucleotides matching TRBD2. CDR1 is SGHTA and CDR2 is FQGNSA in the germline V gene. The J segment lost 5 bases and the V segment lost 2 bases, leaving 5 bases of the junction unmatched. The CDR3 loop spans 14 amino acids. CDR3 residues: CASSLPAGRETQYF. For the CDR3, the DNA is TGTGCCAGCAGCTTACCAGCGGGGAGGGAGACCCAGTACTTC.

Details on this clonotype: The CDR3 end shows no conserved phenylalanine or tryptophan, and so a read error is likely. This CDR3 reads CAIRAGTSGVSYEQYS. The CDR3 DNA is TGTGCCATCAGAGCGGGGACTAGCGGAGTTTCCTACGAGCAGTACTCC. The chain carries TRBV10-3 and TRBJ2-7, with TRBD2 matching over 11 bases. The germline V gene has CDR1 ENHRY and CDR2 SYGVKD. The CDR3 extends over 16 amino acids. V shed 6 bases, J shed 1 base, and the junction held 8 bases outside the gene matches.

This clonotype has at least ten counts. This chain's CDR3 is CASSLGTGWAFF. The CDR3 nucleotides are TGTGCCAGCAGTTTAGGGACCGGGTGGGCTTTCTTT. This chain uses TRBV12-3 or TRBV12-4 with TRBJ1-1; D remains unclear. The CDR3 has 12 residues. The V end was cut by 1 base, the J end by 11 bases, with 11 bases between.

In the case of this clonotype: The conserved closing phenylalanine or tryptophan is absent in this CDR3, likely reflecting a read error. The chain employs TRBV7-2 and TRBJ2-7; a weak D match, TRBD2 (5 bases). The CDR3 sequence is 15 residues long. CDR1 is SGHTA, CDR2 FQGNSA, per germline. Trimming stripped 5 bases from V and 3 bases from J, with 17 bases between. In nucleotides, the CDR3 is TGTGCCAGCAGCCAACTCACTAGTGTTGACTACGAGCAGTACTCC. This gives the protein CASSQLTSVDYEQYS.

V is TRBV25-1 and J is TRBJ2-1; 9 bases agree with TRBD2. CDR3 length: 15 amino acids. J lost 7 bases, V lost 2 bases, and 6 bases had no gene match. Germline CDR1 MGHDK, CDR2 SYGVNS. DNA of the CDR3: TGTGCCAGCAGTGAAGGTTCTAGCGGGACGAATGAGCAGTTCTTC. It specifies CASSEGSSGTNEQFF.

The rearrangement joins TRBV20-1 to TRBJ2-5, with TRBD1 matching 7 bases. The germline V gene encodes CDR1 DFQATT and CDR2 SNEGSKA (reference sequence). The CDR3 sequence is 13 residues long. V lost 7 bases, J lost 3 bases, and 8 bases stayed unmatched. Here the CDR3 reads CSVRAGGEETQYF. CDR3 nucleotide sequence: TGCAGTGTTAGGGCAGGGGGAGAAGAGACCCAGTACTTC.